This TCR beta chain is from a study of T-cell memory formation after mild COVID-19. The wider study: TCR clustering was largely donor specific. Broader study findings: Among contracting clones, CD4+ were mainly CM/EM and CD8+ enriched in EMRA. Balance between CD4 and CD8 was seen in clones contracting day 15 to 85, and a CD4+ lean was seen in later expanders.

TCRdb re-derived calls from the 5' RACE reads in MiXCR, one entry per CDR3 protein. Here the sample spans about 470,000 distinct CDR3 sequences, about 23% being singletons. V lost 4 bases and J 7 bases, leaving 14 bases between the germline ends. CDR3 length: 14 residues. Germline CDR1 and CDR2: SGHRS and YFSETQ. With respect to this clonotype: Its antigen remains unknown.

This chain joins TRBV5-1 and TRBJ2-2; the D gene is possibly TRBD1 (6 bases). This TCR was sampled from an adult woman who had mild COVID-19 (a few samples of this study predate the infection). Cell type and time point are not known. What was sequenced was PBMCs or a T cell subset sorted from them (not recorded which). DNA for the CDR3: TGCGCCAGCAGCACAGGGATCGTCTTCGGGGAGCTGTTTTTT. Its protein product is CASSTGIVFGELFF.